These 8 T cell receptor beta chains came from one sample sequenced in a study of cytomegalovirus exposure and HLA in healthy donors. The PCR contained 60 Vbeta and 13 Jbeta primers. The assay was immunoSEQ multiplex PCR, and TCRdb's table has in-frame clones only and misses some. The specimen's table records 56,000 or so clones. Material for sequencing was PBMCs. These receptors originate from a man aged 35-49 years in good health and CMV-seropositive.

The chain carries TRBV28 and TRBJ2-6; 8 positions match TRBD1. CDR1 and CDR2 (germline): MDHEN, SYDVKM. V trimming: 4 bases; J trimming: 0 bases; junction bases outside the gene matches: 2. CDR3 length: 16 residues. DNA of the CDR3: TGTGCCAGCAGTTCTACAGGGGGCTCTGGGGCCAACGTCCTGACTTTC. Protein sequence: CASSSTGGSGANVLTF.

DNA of the CDR3: TGTGCCTGGAGCTGGGGGGAAGGGTACGAGCAGTACTTC. Protein sequence: CAWSWGEGYEQYF. J is TRBJ2-7 and V is TRBV30, with TRBD2 as a possible D gene (6 bases). This CDR3 contains 13 residues. The germline CDR1 and CDR2 sequences are GTSNPN and SVGIG (reference sequence). Trimming took 3 bases from V and 4 from J, leaving 13 bases between them.

The chain uses TRBV12-5 and TRBJ1-5; 9 nucleotides align to TRBD1. This CDR3 region has 13 residues. Germline CDR1 and CDR2: LGHNT and FRNRAP. The junction had 2 bases not matched to a gene; V was cut back by 6 bases and J by 5 bases. The CDR3 protein is CASGQGADQPQHF. CDR3 DNA sequence: TGTGCTAGTGGACAGGGGGCTGATCAGCCCCAGCATTTT.

V gene TRBV29-1 combines with J gene TRBJ2-3; D might be TRBD2 (6 bases). CDR1 is SQVTM, CDR2 ANQGSEA, per germline. Trimming left V 2 bases short and J 8 bases short, with 17 bases between. This CDR3 has 14 residues. The CDR3 bases are TGCAGCGTTGAACTGACGTCCTTGGGGGGTACGCAGTATTTT. It encodes CSVELTSLGGTQYF.

The genes are TRBV11-1 and TRBJ2-3; 7 bases map to TRBD2. Germline CDR1 SGHAT, CDR2 FQDESV (reference sequence). The CDR3 has 16 amino acids. J was trimmed by 1 base and V by 1 base; bases with no gene match: 5. The CDR3 sequence is CASSLGLLAGTDTQYF. Written as DNA, the CDR3 is TGTGCCAGCAGCTTAGGGTTGCTAGCGGGCACAGATACGCAGTATTTT.

This chain uses TRBV9 with TRBJ2-1; 10 bases align to TRBD2. J was trimmed by 7 bases and V by 0 bases; bases with no gene match: 10. The CDR3 spans 17 residues. Germline lookup yields CDR1 SGDLS and CDR2 YYNGEE. The CDR3 nucleotides are TGTGCCAGCAGCGTAGCTCCCCTAGCGGGGGATAGAAATGAGCAGTTCTTC. Its protein product is CASSVAPLAGDRNEQFF.

The V call is TRBV6-5, the J call TRBJ2-2, with TRBD2 identical over 7 bases. The germline V gene encodes CDR1 MNHEY and CDR2 SVGAGI. This CDR3 is built from 14 residues. V shed 9 bases and J 6 bases; nucleotides not matched to a gene: 10. The DNA of the CDR3 is TGTGCCAGTAAACTAGCGAGCAGGGCCGGGGAGCTGTTTTTT. Translation: CASKLASRAGELFF.

As to this clone: The same CDR3 is also encoded by other DNA sequences in this sample. The gene calls are TRBV7-9 and TRBJ2-6; D gene ambiguous. CDR1 and CDR2 from the germline V gene are SEHNR and FQNEAQ (reference sequence). V dropped 2 bases and J dropped 1 base, with 6 bases sitting between them. The CDR3 has 15 residues. The CDR3 nucleotides read TGTGCCAGCAGCTTAAGAGTTTCTGGGGCCAACGTCCTGACTTTC. It is translated as CASSLRVSGANVLTF.